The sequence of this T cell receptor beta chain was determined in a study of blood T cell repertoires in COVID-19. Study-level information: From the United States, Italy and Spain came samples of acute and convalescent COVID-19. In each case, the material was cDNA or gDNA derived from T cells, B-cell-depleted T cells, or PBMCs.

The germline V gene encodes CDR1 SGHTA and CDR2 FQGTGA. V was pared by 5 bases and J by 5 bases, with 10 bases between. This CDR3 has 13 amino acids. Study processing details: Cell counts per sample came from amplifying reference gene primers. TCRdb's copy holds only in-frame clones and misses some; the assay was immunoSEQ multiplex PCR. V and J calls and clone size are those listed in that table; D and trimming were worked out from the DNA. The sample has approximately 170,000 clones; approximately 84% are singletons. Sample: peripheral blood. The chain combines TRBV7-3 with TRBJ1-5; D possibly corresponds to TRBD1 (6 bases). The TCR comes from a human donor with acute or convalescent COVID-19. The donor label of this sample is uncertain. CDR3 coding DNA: TGTGCCAGCAGCCCGGACAGTCATCAGCCCCAGCATTTT. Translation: CASSPDSHQPQHF. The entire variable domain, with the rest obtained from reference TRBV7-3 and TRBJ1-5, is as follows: GAGVSQTPSNKVTEKGKYVELRCDPISGHTALYWYRQSLGQGPEFLIYFQGTGAADDSGLPNDRFFAVRPEGSVSTLKIQRTERGDSAVYLCASSPDSHQPQHFGDGTRLSIL.